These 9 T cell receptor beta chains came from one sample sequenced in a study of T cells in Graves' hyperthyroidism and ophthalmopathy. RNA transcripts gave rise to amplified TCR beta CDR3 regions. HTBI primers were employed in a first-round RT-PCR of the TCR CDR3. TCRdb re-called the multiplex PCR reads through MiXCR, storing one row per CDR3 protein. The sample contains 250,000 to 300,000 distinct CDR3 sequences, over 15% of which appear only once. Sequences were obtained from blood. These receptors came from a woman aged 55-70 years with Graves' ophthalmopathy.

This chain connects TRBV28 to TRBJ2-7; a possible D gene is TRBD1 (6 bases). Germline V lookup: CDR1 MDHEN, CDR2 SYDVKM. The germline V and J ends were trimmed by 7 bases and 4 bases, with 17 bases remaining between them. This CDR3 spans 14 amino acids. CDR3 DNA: TGTGCCAGCACCCAGGACAGATTTTTTTACGAGCAGTACTTC. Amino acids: CASTQDRFFYEQYF.

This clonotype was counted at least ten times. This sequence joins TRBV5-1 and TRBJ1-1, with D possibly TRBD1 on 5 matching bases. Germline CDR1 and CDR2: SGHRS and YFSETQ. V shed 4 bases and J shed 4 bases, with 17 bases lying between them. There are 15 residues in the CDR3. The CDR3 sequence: CASSEETPGLTEAFF. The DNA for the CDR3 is TGCGCCAGCAGCGAAGAAACCCCGGGGCTCACTGAAGCTTTCTTT.

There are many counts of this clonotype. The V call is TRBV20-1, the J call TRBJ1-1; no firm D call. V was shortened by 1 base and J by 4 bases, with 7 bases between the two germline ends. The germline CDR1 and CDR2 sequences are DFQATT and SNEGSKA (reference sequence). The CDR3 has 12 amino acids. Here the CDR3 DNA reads TGCAGTGCTAGAGTGGGTGGCACTGAAGCTTTCTTT. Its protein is CSARVGGTEAFF.

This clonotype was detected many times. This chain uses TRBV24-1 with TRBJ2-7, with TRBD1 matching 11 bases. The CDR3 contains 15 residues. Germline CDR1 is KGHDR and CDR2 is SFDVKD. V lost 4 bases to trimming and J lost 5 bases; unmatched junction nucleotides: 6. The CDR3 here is CATSEPGQGDHEQYF. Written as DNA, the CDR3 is TGTGCCACCAGTGAGCCGGGACAGGGGGACCACGAGCAGTACTTC.

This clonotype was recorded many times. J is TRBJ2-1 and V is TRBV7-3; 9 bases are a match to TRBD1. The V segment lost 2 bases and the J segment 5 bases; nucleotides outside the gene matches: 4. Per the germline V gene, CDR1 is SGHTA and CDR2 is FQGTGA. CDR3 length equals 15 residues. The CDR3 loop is CASSLADRGNNEQFF. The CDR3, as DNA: TGTGCCAGCAGCTTAGCGGACAGGGGAAACAATGAGCAGTTCTTC.

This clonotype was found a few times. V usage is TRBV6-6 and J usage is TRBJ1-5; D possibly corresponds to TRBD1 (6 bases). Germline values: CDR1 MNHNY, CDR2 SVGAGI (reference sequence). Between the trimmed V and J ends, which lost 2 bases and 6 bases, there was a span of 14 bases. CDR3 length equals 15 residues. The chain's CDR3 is CASSYKRGGSQPQHF. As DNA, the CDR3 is TGTGCCAGCAGTTACAAGAGGGGGGGGAGTCAGCCCCAGCATTTT.

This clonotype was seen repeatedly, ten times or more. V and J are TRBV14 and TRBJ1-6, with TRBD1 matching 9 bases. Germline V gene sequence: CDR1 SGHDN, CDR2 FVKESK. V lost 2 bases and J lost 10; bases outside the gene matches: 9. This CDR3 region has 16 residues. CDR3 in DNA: TGTGCCAGCAGCCAAACCCGGGACAGGGTCGGCTCACCCCTCCACTTT. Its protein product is CASSQTRDRVGSPLHF.

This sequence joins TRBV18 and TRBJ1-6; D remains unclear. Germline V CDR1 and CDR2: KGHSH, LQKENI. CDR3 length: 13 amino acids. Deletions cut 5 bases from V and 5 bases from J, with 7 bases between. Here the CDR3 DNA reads TGTGCCAGCTCATTAGGGAATAATTCACCCCTCCACTTT. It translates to CASSLGNNSPLHF. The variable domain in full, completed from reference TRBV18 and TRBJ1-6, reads NAGVMQNPRHLVRRRGQEARLRCSPMKGHSHVYWYRQLPEEGLKFMVYLQKENIIDESGMPKERFSAEFPKEGPSILRIQQVVRGDSAAYFCASSLGNNSPLHFGNGTRLTVT.

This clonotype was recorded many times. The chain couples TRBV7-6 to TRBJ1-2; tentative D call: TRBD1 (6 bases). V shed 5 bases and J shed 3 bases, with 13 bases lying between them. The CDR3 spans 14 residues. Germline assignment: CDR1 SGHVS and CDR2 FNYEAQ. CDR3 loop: CASSPRAGDYGYTF. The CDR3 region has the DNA TGTGCCAGCAGCCCGAGGGCAGGGGACTATGGCTACACCTTC. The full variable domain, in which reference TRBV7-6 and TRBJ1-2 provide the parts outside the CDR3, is GAGVSQSPRYKVTKRGQDVALRCDPISGHVSLYWYRQALGQGPEFLTYFNYEAQQDKSGLPNDRFSAERPEGSISTLTIQRTEQRDSAMYRCASSPRAGDYGYTFGSGTRLTVV.